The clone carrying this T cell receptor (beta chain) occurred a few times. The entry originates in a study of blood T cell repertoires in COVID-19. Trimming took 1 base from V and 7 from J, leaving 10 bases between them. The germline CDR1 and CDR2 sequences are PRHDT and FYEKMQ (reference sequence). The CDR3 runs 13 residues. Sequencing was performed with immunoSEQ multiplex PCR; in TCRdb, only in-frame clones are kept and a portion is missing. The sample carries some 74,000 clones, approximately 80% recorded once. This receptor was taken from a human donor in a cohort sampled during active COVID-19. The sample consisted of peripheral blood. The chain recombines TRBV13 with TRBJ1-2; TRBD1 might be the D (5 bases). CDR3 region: CASSLDVGLGYTF. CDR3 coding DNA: TGTGCCAGCAGCTTAGACGTGGGGCTTGGCTACACCTTC.